This TCR beta chain was documented in a study of neoadjuvant anti-PD-1 for oral cavity cancer. Study-wide results and caveats: Non-responders to neoadjuvant nivolumab had significantly more clonal PBMC T cells than responders. Treg/Th17 ratio rose with pretreatment blood and fell with post-treatment tumor TCRbeta clonality.

The patients had HPV-negative, locally advanced oral cavity squamous cell carcinoma. Analysis of PBMCs was direct, with no culture step. About this clone itself: The antigen is undetermined.

Sequencing used immunoSEQ multiplex PCR; TCRdb keeps in-frame clones, though not all of them. The table has tens of thousands of clones, 79% seen once; the top ten hold about 2.5%. This material consisted of PBMCs, taken before nivolumab (anti-PD-1) treatment. This TCR derives from a person between 40 and 85 years old with oral cavity squamous cell carcinoma.

CDR3 DNA sequence: TGTGCCACCAGCAGAGTTCAACCCAATGAGCAGTTCTTC. This gives the protein CATSRVQPNEQFF. This chain uses TRBV15 with TRBJ2-1; unclear D gene. Germline CDR1 and CDR2: LNHNV and YYDKDF (reference sequence). The CDR3 totals 13 residues. The V end lost 1 base, the J end lost 6 bases, and 7 bases lay between the germline ends.